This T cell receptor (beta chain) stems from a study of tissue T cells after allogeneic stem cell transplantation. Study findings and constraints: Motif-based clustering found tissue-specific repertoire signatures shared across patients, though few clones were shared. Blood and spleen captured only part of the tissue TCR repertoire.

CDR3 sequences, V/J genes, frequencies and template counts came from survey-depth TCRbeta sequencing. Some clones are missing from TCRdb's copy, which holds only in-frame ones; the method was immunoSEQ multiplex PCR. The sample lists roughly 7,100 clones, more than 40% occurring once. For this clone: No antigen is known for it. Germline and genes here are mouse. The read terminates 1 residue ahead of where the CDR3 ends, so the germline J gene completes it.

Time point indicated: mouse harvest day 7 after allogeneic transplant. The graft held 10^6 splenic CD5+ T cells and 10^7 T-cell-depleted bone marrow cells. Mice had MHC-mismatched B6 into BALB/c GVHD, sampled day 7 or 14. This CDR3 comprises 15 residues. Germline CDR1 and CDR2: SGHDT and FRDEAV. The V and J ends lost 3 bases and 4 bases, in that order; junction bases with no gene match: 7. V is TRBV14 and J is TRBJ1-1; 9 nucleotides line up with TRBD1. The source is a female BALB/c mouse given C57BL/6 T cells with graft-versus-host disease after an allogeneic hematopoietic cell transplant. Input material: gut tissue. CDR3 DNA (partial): TGTGCCAGCAGTTGGGACAGGGTCTTTGGCACAGAAGTCTTC. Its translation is CASSWDRVFGTEVF. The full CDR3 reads CASSWDRVFGTEVFF. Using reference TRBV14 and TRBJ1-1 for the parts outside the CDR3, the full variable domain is EAGVTQSPRYAVLQEGQAVSFWCDPISGHDTLYWYQQPRDQGPQLLVYFRDEAVIDNSQLPSDRFSAVRPKGTNSTLKIQSAKQGDTATYLCASSWDRVFGTEVFFGKGTRLTVV.